The clone carrying this T cell receptor (beta chain) was found a few times. The CDR3 spans 11 residues. CDR1 and CDR2 (germline): LNHDA, SQIVND (reference sequence). The ends were cut back, 9 bases at V and 7 bases at J, with 10 bases in the middle. The sample is drawn from a study of T cells in localized non-small cell lung cancer. Measured with immunoSEQ multiplex PCR; TCRdb has only the in-frame clones, and not every one. The sample lists around 3,900 clones, 25% occurring once. This sequence joins TRBV19 and TRBJ1-5; no firm D call. The sequence came from a male donor aged 60 or over with stage I lung adenocarcinoma. Sequencing was performed on lung tumor tissue, taken before any cancer treatment. The CDR3 DNA follows: TGTGCCAGCGGGGTGAAACAGCCCCAGCATTTT. Translation: CASGVKQPQHF.